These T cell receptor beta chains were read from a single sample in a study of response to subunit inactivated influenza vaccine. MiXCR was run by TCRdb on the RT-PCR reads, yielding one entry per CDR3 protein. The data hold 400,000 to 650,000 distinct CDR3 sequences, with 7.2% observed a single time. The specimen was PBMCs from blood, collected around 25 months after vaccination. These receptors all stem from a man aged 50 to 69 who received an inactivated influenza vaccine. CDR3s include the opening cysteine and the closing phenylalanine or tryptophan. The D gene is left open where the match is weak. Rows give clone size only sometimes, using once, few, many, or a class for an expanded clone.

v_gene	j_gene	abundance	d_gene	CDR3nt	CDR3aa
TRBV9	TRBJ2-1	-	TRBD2	TGTGCCAGCAGCGTGGGGGGACTAGCGGGTATTGATGAGCAGTTCTTC	CASSVGGLAGIDEQFF
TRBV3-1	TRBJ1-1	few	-	TGTGCCAGCAGCCAAGATATCGGCGTGAACACTGAAGCTTTCTTT	CASSQDIGVNTEAFF
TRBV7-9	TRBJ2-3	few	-	TGTGCCAGCAGCTTGTTCGGTCCAGGCCGCACAGATACGCAGTATTTT	CASSLFGPGRTDTQYF
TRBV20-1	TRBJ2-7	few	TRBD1	TGCAGTGCTACTACCCGACAGGGTTCCCACTCCTACGAGCAGTACTTC	CSATTRQGSHSYEQYF
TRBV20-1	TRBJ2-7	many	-	TGCAGTGCTGGGCCCTGGGGGAACTACGAGCAGTACTTC	CSAGPWGNYEQYF
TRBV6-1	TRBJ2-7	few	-	TGTGCCAGCATGTCCAGGTACCCCCCCTACGAGCAGTACTTC	CASMSRYPPYEQYF
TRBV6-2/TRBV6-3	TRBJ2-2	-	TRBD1	TGTGCCAGCAGTGGGTCCCGGGACAGCGGGGAGCTGTTTTTT	CASSGSRDSGELFF
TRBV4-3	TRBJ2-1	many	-	TGCGCCAGCAGCCAGGTAGTTGGAGGTGAGCAGTTCTTC	CASSQVVGGEQFF
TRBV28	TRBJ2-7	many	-	TGCGCCAGCAGCTTGTCAGGGACCTACGAGCAGTACTTC	CASSLSGTYEQYF
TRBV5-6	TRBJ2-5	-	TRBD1	TGTGCCAGCAGCTTGGACAGGGGTGAAGAGACCCAGTACTTC	CASSLDRGEETQYF
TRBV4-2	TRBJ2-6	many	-	TGTGCCAGCAGCCAAGATATGAGCTCTGGGGCCAACGTCCTGACTTTC	CASSQDMSSGANVLTF
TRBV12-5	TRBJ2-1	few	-	TGTGCTAGTGGTTCGGCTGTGGGTGAGCAGTTCTTC	CASGSAVGEQFF
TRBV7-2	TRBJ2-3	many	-	TGTGCCAGCAGCTTTCGACGGGAGATCACAGATACGCAGTATTTT	CASSFRREITDTQYF
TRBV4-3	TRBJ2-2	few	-	TGCGCCAGCAGCCAAGAAGGGGTCACCGGGGAGCTGTTTTTT	CASSQEGVTGELFF
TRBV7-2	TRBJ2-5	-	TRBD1	TGTGCCAGCAGGCAGGGGGCGGGTCCGTGGGAGACCCAGTACTTC	CASRQGAGPWETQYF
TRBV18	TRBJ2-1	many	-	TGTGCCAGCTCACGGGACACCAATGAGCAGTTCTTC	CASSRDTNEQFF
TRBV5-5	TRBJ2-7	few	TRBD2	TGTGCCAGCAGCCGTGACAGCGGCGGGGGCTACGAGCAGTACTTC	CASSRDSGGGYEQYF
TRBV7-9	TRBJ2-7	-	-	TGTGCCAGCAGCCACCCAGAGAAAGCGGCCTACGAGCAGTACTTC	CASSHPEKAAYEQYF
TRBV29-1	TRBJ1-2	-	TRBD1	TGCAGCGTTGCCCTACGACAGGGGGCATTCGGCTACACCTTC	CSVALRQGAFGYTF
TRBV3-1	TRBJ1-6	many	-	TGTGCCAGCAGCCAAGATCGGGGGGGTCCCAATTCACCCCTCCACTTT	CASSQDRGGPNSPLHF
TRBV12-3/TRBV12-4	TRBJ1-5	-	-	TGTGCCAGCAACAAGAGGGAAGGCAATCAGCCCCAGCATTTT	CASNKREGNQPQHF
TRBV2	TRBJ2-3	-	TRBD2	TGTGCCAGCACCCCGGGACTAGCGGTCATGACGTATGCAGATACGCAGTATTTT	CASTPGLAVMTYADTQYF
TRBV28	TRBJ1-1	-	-	TGTGCCAGCAGTTTACCAGGGGATGATATGAACACTGAAGCTTTCTTT	CASSLPGDDMNTEAFF
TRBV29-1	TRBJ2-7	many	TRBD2	TGCAGCGTTGTTCTGACTAGCGGGGTGCACTACGAGCAGTACTTC	CSVVLTSGVHYEQYF
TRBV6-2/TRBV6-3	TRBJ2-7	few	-	TGTGCCAGCAGACCACCGATCGGAGGCCCCAGCTCCTACGAGCAGTACTTC	CASRPPIGGPSSYEQYF
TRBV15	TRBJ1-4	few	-	TGTGCCACCAGCAGAGATCAGATAGGGGGAAGTGAAAAACTGTTTTTT	CATSRDQIGGSEKLFF
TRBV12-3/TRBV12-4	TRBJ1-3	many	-	TGTGCCAGCAGTCGTTCCACCTCTGGAAACACCATATATTTT	CASSRSTSGNTIYF
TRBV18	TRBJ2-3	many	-	TGTGCCAGCTCACCAGCCGGGGGCGGAGATACGCAGTATTTT	CASSPAGGGDTQYF
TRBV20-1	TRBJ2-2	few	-	TGCAGTGCCAGGGCCCTCCTTGGCACCGGGGAGCTGTTTTTT	CSARALLGTGELFF
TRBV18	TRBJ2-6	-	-	TGTGCCAGCTCACCAAATTCCCCTTGGGGGCCCTCTGGGGCCAACGTCCTGACTTTC	CASSPNSPWGPSGANVLTF
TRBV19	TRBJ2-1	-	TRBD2	TGTGCCAGTAGTATAGCTAGCGGGGGATACAATGAGCAGTTCTTC	CASSIASGGYNEQFF
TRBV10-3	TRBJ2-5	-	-	TGTGCCATCAGTGATAGGCCAATCTCCCAGGGCGTGGGGGAGACCCAGTACTTC	CAISDRPISQGVGETQYF
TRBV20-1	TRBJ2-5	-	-	TGCAGTGCTAGAGAGGTGGGGTCTCAAGAGACCCAGTACTTC	CSAREVGSQETQYF
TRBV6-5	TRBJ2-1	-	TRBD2	TGTGCCAGCAGTTACCCAGGACTAGCGGGAGTGAATGAGCAGTTCTTC	CASSYPGLAGVNEQFF
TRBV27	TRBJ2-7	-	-	TGTGCCAGCAGTTTCGTAGGGTACGAGCAGTACTTC	CASSFVGYEQYF
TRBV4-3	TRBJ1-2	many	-	TGCGCCAGCAGCCAGACGACGGGTCAGGGTGGTGGCTACACCTTC	CASSQTTGQGGGYTF
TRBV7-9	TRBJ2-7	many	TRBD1	TGTGCCAGCAGCCAGAGGGACAGCCACTACGAGCAGTACTTC	CASSQRDSHYEQYF
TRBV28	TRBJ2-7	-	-	TGTGCCAGCAGGGTACAGGCGGACTACGAGCAGTACTTC	CASRVQADYEQYF
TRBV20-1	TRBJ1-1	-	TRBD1	TGCAGTGCAAGGGGACAGTTGGGCACTGAAGCTTTATTT	CSARGQLGTEALF
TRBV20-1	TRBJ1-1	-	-	TGCAGTGCTTCCCGGGGCACTGAAGCTTTCTTT	CSASRGTEAFF
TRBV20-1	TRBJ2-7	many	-	TGCAGTGCTAGGAGGACGGGATCCTACGAGCAGTACTTC	CSARRTGSYEQYF